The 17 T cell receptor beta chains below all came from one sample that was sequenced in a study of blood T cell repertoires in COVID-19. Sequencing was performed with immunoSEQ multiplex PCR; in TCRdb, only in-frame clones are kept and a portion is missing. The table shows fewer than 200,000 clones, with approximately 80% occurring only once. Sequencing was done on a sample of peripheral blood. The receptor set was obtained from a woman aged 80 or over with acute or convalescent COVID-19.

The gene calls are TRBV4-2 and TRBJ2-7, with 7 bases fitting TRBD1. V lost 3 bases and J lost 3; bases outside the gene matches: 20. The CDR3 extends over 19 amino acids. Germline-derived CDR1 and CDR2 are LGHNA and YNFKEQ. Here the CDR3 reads CASSQTVGLPRDSFYEQYF. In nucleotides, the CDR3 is TGTGCCAGCAGCCAGACTGTGGGCCTTCCCCGGGACAGCTTCTACGAGCAGTACTTC.

As DNA, the CDR3 is TGTGCCAGCAGTCCGGACAGGTTGCGCTCTGGAAACACCATATATTTT. It yields the protein CASSPDRLRSGNTIYF. The chain has TRBV5-6 and TRBJ1-3; 7 positions match TRBD1. Looked up from germline, CDR1 is SGHDT and CDR2 is YYEEEE. This CDR3 is 16 amino acids long. The J segment lost 0 bases and the V segment lost 5 bases, leaving 8 bases of the junction unmatched.

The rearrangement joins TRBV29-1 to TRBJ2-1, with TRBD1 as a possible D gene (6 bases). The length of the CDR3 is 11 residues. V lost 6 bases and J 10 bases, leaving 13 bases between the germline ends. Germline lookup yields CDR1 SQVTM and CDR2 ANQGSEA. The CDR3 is CSVHRVGEQFF. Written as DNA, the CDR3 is TGCAGCGTGCACAGGGTTGGAGAGCAGTTCTTC.

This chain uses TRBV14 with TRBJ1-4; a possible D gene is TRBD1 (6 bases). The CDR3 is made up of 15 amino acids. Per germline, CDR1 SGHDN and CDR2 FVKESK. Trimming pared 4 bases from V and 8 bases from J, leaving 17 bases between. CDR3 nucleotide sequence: TGTGCCAGCAGCCTCGCCGGGGGGCCGGGGGAAAAACTGTTTTTT. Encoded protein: CASSLAGGPGEKLFF.

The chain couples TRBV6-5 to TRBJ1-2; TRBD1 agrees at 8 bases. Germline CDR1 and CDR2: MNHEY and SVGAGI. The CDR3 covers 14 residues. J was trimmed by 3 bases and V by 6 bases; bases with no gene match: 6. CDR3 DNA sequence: TGTGCCAGCAGGAAACAGGGGGGTGACTATGGCTACACCTTC. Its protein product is CASRKQGGDYGYTF.

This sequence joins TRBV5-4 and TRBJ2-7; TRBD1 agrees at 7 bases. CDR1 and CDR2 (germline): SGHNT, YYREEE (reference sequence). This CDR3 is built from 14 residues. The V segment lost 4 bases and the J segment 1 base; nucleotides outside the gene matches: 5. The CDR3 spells CASSSTGDSYEQYF. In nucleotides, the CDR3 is TGTGCCAGCAGCAGCACAGGGGATTCCTACGAGCAGTACTTC.

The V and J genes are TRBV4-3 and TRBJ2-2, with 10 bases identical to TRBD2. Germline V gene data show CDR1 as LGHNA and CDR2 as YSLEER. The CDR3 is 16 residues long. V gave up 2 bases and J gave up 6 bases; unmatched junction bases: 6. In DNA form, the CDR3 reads TGCGCCAGCAGCCAACTAGCGGGAGCGGGGGCCGGGGAGCTGTTTTTT. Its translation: CASSQLAGAGAGELFF.

CDR3 residues: CASSIIAGLRPQHF. The CDR3 DNA is TGTGCCAGTAGTATTATCGCAGGGCTCCGGCCCCAGCATTTT. The chain recombines TRBV19 with TRBJ1-5; TRBD1 might be the D (5 bases). The germline CDR1 and CDR2 sequences are LNHDA and SQIVND (reference sequence). The V gene lost 3 bases and the J gene lost 9 bases, with 15 bases spanning the gap. CDR3 length equals 14 residues.

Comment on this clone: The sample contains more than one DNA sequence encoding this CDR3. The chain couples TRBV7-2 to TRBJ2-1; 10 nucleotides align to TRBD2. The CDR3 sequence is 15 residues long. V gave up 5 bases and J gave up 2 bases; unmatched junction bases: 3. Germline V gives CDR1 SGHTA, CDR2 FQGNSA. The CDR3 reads CASSLTSGAYNEQFF. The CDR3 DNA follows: TGTGCCAGCAGCCTAACTAGCGGGGCCTACAATGAGCAGTTCTTC.

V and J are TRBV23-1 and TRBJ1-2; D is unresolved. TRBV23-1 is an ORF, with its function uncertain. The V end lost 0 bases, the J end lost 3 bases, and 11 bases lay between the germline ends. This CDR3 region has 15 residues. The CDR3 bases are TGCGCCAGCAGTCAATCAGAGGGCGGGGACTATGGCTACACCTTC. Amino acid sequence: CASSQSEGGDYGYTF.

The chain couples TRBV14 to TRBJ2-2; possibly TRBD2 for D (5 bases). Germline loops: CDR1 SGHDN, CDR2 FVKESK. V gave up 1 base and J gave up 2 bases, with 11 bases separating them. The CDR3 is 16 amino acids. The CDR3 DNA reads TGTGCCAGCAGCCAAGTACGAGGACTCAACACCGGGGAGCTGTTTTTT. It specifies CASSQVRGLNTGELFF.

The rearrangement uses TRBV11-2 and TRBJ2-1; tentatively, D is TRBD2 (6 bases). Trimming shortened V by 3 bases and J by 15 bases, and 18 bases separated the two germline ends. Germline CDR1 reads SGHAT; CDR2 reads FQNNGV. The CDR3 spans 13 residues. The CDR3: CASSFDQGDGGFF. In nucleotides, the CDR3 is TGTGCCAGCAGCTTCGATCAGGGAGACGGGGGGTTCTTC.

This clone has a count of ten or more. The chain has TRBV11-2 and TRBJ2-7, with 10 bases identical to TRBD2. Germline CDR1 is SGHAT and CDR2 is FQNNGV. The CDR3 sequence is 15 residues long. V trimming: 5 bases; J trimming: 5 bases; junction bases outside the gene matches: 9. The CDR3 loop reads CASSPWTSGADEQYF. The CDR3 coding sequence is TGTGCCAGCAGCCCCTGGACTAGCGGAGCCGACGAGCAGTACTTC.

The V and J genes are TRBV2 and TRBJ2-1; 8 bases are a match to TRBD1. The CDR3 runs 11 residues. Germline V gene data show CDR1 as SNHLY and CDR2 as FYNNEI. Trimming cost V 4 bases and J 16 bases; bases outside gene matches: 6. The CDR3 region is CASSARDRCFF. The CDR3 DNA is TGTGCCAGCAGTGCCAGGGACAGGTGTTTCTTC.

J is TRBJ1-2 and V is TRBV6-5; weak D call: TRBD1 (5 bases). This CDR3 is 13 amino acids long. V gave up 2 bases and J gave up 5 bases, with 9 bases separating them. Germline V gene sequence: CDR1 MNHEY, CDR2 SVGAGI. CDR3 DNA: TGTGCCAGCAGTTACGGGGGGACGTATGGCTACACCTTC. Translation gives CASSYGGTYGYTF.

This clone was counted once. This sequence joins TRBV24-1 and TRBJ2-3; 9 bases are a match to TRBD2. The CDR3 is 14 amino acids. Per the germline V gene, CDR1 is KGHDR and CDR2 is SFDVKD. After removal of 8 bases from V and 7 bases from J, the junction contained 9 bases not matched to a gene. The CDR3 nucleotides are TGTGCCACCATGGGTAGCGGGAGAGGGTATACGCAGTATTTT. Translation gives CATMGSGRGYTQYF.

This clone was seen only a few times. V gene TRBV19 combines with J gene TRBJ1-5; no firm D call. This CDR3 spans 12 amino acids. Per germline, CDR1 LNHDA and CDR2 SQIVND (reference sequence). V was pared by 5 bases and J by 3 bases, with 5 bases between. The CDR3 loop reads CASSFLNQPQHF. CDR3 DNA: TGTGCCAGTAGTTTCCTCAATCAGCCCCAGCATTTT.